A selection of T cell receptor beta chains follows, all from one sample in a study of blood T cell dynamics during melanoma immunotherapy. The repertoire was sequenced with immunoSEQ multiplex PCR; TCRdb's copy has only in-frame clones and lacks some. The profile covers approximately 29,000 clones, with approximately 83% appearing a single time and 10% taken by the ten largest. Sample: blood, taken from a patient treated with checkpoint blockade. The receptors originated from a human donor with melanoma. CDR3s include the opening cysteine and the closing phenylalanine or tryptophan.

length,V,J,CDR3
15,TRBV19,TRBJ2-2,CASSIGTIIGGELFF
14,TRBV28,TRBJ1-2,CASRAGVANYGYTF
17,TRBV10-2,TRBJ2-2,CASRDLRDRALTGELFF
11,TRBV6-5,TRBJ1-1,CASSENSRAFF
15,TRBV5-1,TRBJ2-7,CASSLEGTSSYEQYF
14,TRBV11-3,TRBJ2-2,CASSFTSNTGELFF
13,TRBV10-3,TRBJ2-1,CASSGQADNEQFF
16,TRBV5-1,TRBJ2-7,CASSAGFGQGTYEQYF
15,TRBV14,TRBJ2-7,CASSPWGGIADEQYF
13,TRBV14,TRBJ2-7,CASSQQPLYEQYF
15,TRBV7-2,TRBJ1-2,CASSKSTGANYGYTF
17,TRBV5-1,TRBJ2-1,CASSFQRGTGPYNEQFF
14,TRBV2,TRBJ2-7,CASRGTSGTYEQYF
15,TRBV7-2,TRBJ1-5,CASSAQTGGNQPQHF
13,TRBV19,TRBJ2-5,CASSARVSETQYF
16,TRBV2,TRBJ1-1,CASSGVGGRGMAEAFF
13,TRBV10-3,TRBJ2-7,CAISLPGAAEQYF
14,TRBV6-5,TRBJ1-1,CASSYHGQGGGAFF
14,TRBV4-1,TRBJ2-2,CASTPGLGTGELFF
15,TRBV5-1,TRBJ2-5,CASYLGAAGQETQYF